Sequencing of this TCR beta chain was carried out in a study of long-term antiretroviral therapy in people with HIV. This clone was counted between two and nine times. As yet, its antigen is unknown. It was version v3.0 of the immunoSEQ assay that was run at survey level. Sequencing set out to capture about 40,000-55,000 T-cell genomes per sample. Only in-frame clones appear in the TCRdb table, and some are missing; sequencing was by immunoSEQ multiplex PCR. Here the sample spans under 8,000 clones, approximately 71% being singletons. Per germline, CDR1 SEHNR and CDR2 FQNEAQ (reference sequence). Trimming removed 5 bases at V and 2 bases at J, with 13 bases between. CDR3 length: 14 residues. Whole-study results and caveats: HIV repertoires spanned narrower CDR3 length ranges than controls.

The TCR sequence derives from a man aged 35-49 years with HIV. The sequencing used unsorted PBMCs, collected 0.2 years after starting antiretroviral therapy. V and J are TRBV7-9 and TRBJ2-7; D tentatively reads TRBD1 or TRBD2 (5 bases each). The CDR3 DNA sequence: TGTGCCAGCAGCGTCGGGACGGATACCTACGAGCAGTACTTC. Translated: CASSVGTDTYEQYF. Variable domain in full (rest from reference TRBV7-9 and TRBJ2-7): DTGVSQNPRHKITKRGQNVTFRCDPISEHNRLYWYRQTLGQGPEFLTYFQNEAQLEKSRLLSDRFSAERPKGSFSTLEIQRTEQGDSAMYLCASSVGTDTYEQYFGPGTRLTVT.